The present T cell receptor beta chain was sequenced within a study of blood T cell repertoires in COVID-19. Study-wide context: T cells, B-cell-depleted T cells, or PBMCs supplied cDNA or gDNA.

Profiled with immunoSEQ multiplex PCR; TCRdb holds only in-frame clones, not every one. The sample consists of roughly 180,000 clones, roughly 83% of them appearing once. V shed 7 bases and J shed 3 bases, with 18 bases lying between them. The CDR3 consists of 15 residues. Per the germline V gene, CDR1 is LNHDA and CDR2 is SQIVND (reference sequence). Those who participated ranged in age from roughly 18 to 89 years and resided in about two dozen US areas. Each participant's cohort was designated according to participant-reported clinical history. V is TRBV19 and J is TRBJ1-2; D not resolved. The sample comprised PBMCs or T cells enriched from blood (not recorded which). The source is a woman in her sixties or seventies who had recovered from COVID-19. The CDR3 DNA reads as TGTGCCAGTACTCCCGCAGCGTCGAGTGACTATGGCTACACCTTC. Protein sequence: CASTPAASSDYGYTF. Full variable domain (missing parts from reference TRBV19 and TRBJ1-2): DGGITQSPKYLFRKEGQNVTLSCEQNLNHDAMYWYRQDPGQGLRLIYYSQIVNDFQKGDIAEGYSVSREKKESFPLTVTSAQKNPTAFYLCASTPAASSDYGYTFGSGTRLTVV.